The rows below give T cell receptor beta chains drawn from one sample of a study of cytomegalovirus exposure and HLA in healthy donors. Measured with immunoSEQ multiplex PCR; TCRdb has only the in-frame clones, and not every one. This sample has approximately 110,000 clones, with more than 65% found just once. Sequencing was done on a sample of PBMCs. The receptors here all came from a woman younger than 45 in good health and CMV-seronegative. Both conserved end residues are part of each CDR3. D genes are given only for firm matches. Clone size is given for some rows only: seen once, a few or many times, or a class if the clone is expanded.

d_call,j_call,clone_size,v_call,cdr3_nt,cdr3_aa
TRBD1,TRBJ2-7,.,TRBV6-5,TGTGCCAGCAGTACCGCCGGGACAGCTTACGAGCAGTACTTC,CASSTAGTAYEQYF
.,TRBJ1-1,.,TRBV11-3,TGTGCCAGCAGCTCCCTACAGGGTTTGAACACTGAAGCTTTCTTT,CASSSLQGLNTEAFF
TRBD2,TRBJ2-2,.,TRBV7-2,TGTGCCAGCAGTTGGACTAGCGGGAACACCGGGGAGCTGTTTTTT,CASSWTSGNTGELFF
.,TRBJ1-3,once,TRBV30,TGTGCCTGGAGTGCTCATATAGACAGCCTCTCTGGAAACACCATATATTTT,CAWSAHIDSLSGNTIYF
.,TRBJ1-2,.,TRBV4-1,TGCGCCAGCAGCCAAGAAGAAGGCAGGGCTCGGTATGGCTACACCTTC,CASSQEEGRARYGYTF
.,TRBJ2-5,few,TRBV7-8,TGTGCCAGCAGCCCGCAAAAGGGGAGGCAAGAGACCCAGTACTTC,CASSPQKGRQETQYF
.,TRBJ1-1,.,TRBV29-1,TGCAGCGTTGAATCGCGGTCCGGGGCTGAAGCTTTCTTT,CSVESRSGAEAFF
TRBD1,TRBJ1-5,.,TRBV5-8,TGTGCCAGCAGCGTGGGACAGGGAGTCAGGCAGCCCCAGCATTTT,CASSVGQGVRQPQHF
TRBD2,TRBJ2-3,.,TRBV27,TGTGCCAGCAGTCCGCGGACTAGCGGATACACAGATACGCAGTATTTT,CASSPRTSGYTDTQYF
TRBD2,TRBJ2-1,.,TRBV15,TGTGCCACCCTTACTAGCGGTGCGGGCTACAATGAGCAGTTCTTC,CATLTSGAGYNEQFF
TRBD2,TRBJ2-5,.,TRBV6-5,TGTGCCAGCAGTTACTTCGGGGGGGAAGAGACCCAGTACTTC,CASSYFGGEETQYF
.,TRBJ2-5,.,TRBV6-5,TGTGCCAGCAGTTACTCGGGACTGCCTGGGGAGACCCAGTACTTC,CASSYSGLPGETQYF
.,TRBJ2-5,.,TRBV14,TGTGCCAGCAGCCTGTATCCGGGAGAGACCCAGTACTTC,CASSLYPGETQYF
TRBD1,TRBJ2-1,few,TRBV13,TGTGCCAGCAGCCCCGACAGGGGGCTTTACAATGAGCAGTTCTTC,CASSPDRGLYNEQFF
TRBD1,TRBJ1-2,.,TRBV29-1,TGCAGCGTTGCGGACAGGGATGGCTACACCTTC,CSVADRDGYTF
TRBD1,TRBJ1-3,.,TRBV19,TGTGCCAGTAGTATCGGGGGACAGCCCCACTCTGGAAACACCATATATTTT,CASSIGGQPHSGNTIYF
.,TRBJ1-2,.,TRBV29-1,TGCAGCGCGTTAGGGGAATCTAACTATGGCTACACCTTC,CSALGESNYGYTF
.,TRBJ1-3,.,TRBV5-6,TGTGCCAGCAGCCCAGATCATATCTCTGGAAACACCATATATTTT,CASSPDHISGNTIYF
TRBD2,TRBJ2-3,.,TRBV4-1,TGCGCCAGCAGCCAAGAGAAACCTGGGCGACTAGCGGGAGCCCCAGATACGCAGTATTTT,CASSQEKPGRLAGAPDTQYF
.,TRBJ1-1,.,TRBV5-1,TGCGCCAGCAGCTTCGCCTCGCGGGACACTGAAGCTTTCTTT,CASSFASRDTEAFF
TRBD1,TRBJ2-3,.,TRBV9,TGTGCCAGCAGCGTAGGGGGACAGCCTACAGATACGCAGTATTTT,CASSVGGQPTDTQYF
TRBD1,TRBJ2-2,.,TRBV5-1,TGCGCCAGCAGCCCGGGACAGGGGAGGTGCGAGCTGTTTTTT,CASSPGQGRCELFF
TRBD1,TRBJ2-1,.,TRBV19,TGTGCCAGTAGTGCCGGGACAGTTGAGCAGTTCTTC,CASSAGTVEQFF
.,TRBJ2-1,.,TRBV27,TGTGCCAGCAGTTTGGCGGCCAAAGATGAGCAGTTCTTC,CASSLAAKDEQFF
.,TRBJ1-1,few,TRBV6-5,TGTGCCAGCAGTTACTCGACTCTGGAAAACACTGAAGCTTTCTTT,CASSYSTLENTEAFF
.,TRBJ1-5,.,TRBV7-8,TGTGCCAGCAGCTTAGGCAGACAGCCCCAGCATTTT,CASSLGRQPQHF
.,TRBJ1-4,few,TRBV13,TGTGCCAGCAGCGGGGGGGCCCGAGGAGGAAAACTGTTTTTT,CASSGGARGGKLFF
.,TRBJ1-5,.,TRBV19,TGTGCCAGTAGTTTGAGGAATCAGCCCCAGCATTTT,CASSLRNQPQHF
TRBD2,TRBJ2-7,.,TRBV7-9,TGTGCCAGCAGCACTGGGACTAGCGGCCATACCTACGAGCAGTACTTC,CASSTGTSGHTYEQYF
TRBD1,TRBJ2-7,few,TRBV10-3,TGTGCCATCATGAGGGACAGGGCGGCCTACGAGCAGTACTTC,CAIMRDRAAYEQYF
TRBD1,TRBJ1-4,.,TRBV5-6,TGTGCCAGCAGCTGGGGACAGATGAATGAAAAACTGTTTTTT,CASSWGQMNEKLFF
.,TRBJ1-6,few,TRBV4-3,TGCGCCAGCAGCCAAGATAGAGGACAGTATAATTCACCCCTCCACTTT,CASSQDRGQYNSPLHF
.,TRBJ2-7,.,TRBV30,TGTGCCTGGAGGGGGGGTAGCTACGAGCAGTACTTC,CAWRGGSYEQYF
TRBD2,TRBJ2-3,.,TRBV15,TGTGCCACCAGCGGTCTAGCGGACATCACAGATACGCAGTATTTT,CATSGLADITDTQYF
.,TRBJ1-2,.,TRBV2,TGTGCCAGCAGCGGATCCACAGGGTCCGGCTACACCTTC,CASSGSTGSGYTF
.,TRBJ1-6,.,TRBV19,TGTGCCAGTACAGGGGCCGGGTCACCCCTCCACTTT,CASTGAGSPLHF
.,TRBJ2-1,.,TRBV7-9,TGTGCCAGCGAGCGAACCGGGACACCCAAGCAGTTCTTC,CASERTGTPKQFF